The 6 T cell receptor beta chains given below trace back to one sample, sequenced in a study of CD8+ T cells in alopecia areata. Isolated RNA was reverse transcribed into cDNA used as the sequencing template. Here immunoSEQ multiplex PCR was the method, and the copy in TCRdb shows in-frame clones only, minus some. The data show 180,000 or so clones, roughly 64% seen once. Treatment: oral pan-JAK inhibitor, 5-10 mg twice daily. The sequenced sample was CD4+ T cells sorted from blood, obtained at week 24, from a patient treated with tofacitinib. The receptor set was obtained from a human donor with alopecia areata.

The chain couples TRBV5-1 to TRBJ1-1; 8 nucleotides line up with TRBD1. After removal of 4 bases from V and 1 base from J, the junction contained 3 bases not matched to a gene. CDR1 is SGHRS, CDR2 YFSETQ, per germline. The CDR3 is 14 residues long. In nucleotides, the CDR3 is TGCGCCAGCAGCGCCGGGACAGGGAACACTGAAGCTTTCTTT. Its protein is CASSAGTGNTEAFF.

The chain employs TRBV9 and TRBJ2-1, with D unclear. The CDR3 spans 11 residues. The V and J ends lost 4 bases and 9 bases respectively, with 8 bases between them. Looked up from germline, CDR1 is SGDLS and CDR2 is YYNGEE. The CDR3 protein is CASSPAGEQFF. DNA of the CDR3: TGTGCCAGCAGCCCAGCCGGTGAGCAGTTCTTC. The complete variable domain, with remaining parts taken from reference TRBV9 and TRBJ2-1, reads DSGVTQTPKHLITATGQRVTLRCSPRSGDLSVYWYQQSLDQGLQFLIQYYNGEERAKGNILERFSAQQFPDLHSELNLSSLELGDSALYFCASSPAGEQFFGPGTRLTVL.

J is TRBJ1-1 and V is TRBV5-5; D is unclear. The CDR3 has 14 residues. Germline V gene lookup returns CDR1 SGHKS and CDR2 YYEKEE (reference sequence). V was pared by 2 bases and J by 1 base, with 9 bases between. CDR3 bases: TGTGCCAGCAGCTTTTTTGCACCGAACACTGAAGCTTTCTTT. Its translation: CASSFFAPNTEAFF.

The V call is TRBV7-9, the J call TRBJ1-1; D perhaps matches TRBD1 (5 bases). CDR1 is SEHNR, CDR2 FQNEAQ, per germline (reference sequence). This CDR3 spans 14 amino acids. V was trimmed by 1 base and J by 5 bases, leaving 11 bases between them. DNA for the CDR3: TGTGCCAGCAGCTTAGTCGGGGCGGGGACTGAAGCTTTCTTT. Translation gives CASSLVGAGTEAFF.

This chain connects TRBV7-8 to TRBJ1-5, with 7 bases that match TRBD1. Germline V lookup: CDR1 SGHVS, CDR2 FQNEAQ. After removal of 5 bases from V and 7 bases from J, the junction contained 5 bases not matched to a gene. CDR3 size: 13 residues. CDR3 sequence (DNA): TGTGCCAGCAGCATTGACAGGGACCAGCCCCAGCATTTT. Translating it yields CASSIDRDQPQHF.

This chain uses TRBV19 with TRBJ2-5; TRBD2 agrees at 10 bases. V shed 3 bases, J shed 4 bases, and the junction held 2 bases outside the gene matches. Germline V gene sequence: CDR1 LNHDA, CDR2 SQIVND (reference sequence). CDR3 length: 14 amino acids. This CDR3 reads CASSIRLAGETQYF. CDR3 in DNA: TGTGCCAGTAGTATTCGACTAGCGGGAGAGACCCAGTACTTC.